This T cell receptor beta chain is from a study of T cells after yellow fever vaccination. Study-level information: Any fraction with a low cell number was prepared using SMART-Seq v4 Ultra Low Input.

Study-wide findings and caveats: Within FACS-sorted repertoires, abundant clonotypes contaminating from the bulk population could be present. A weaker but faster secondary response was observed, peaking on day 5 versus 15.

TCRdb independently ran MiXCR on the 5' RACE reads; one entry per CDR3 protein. In the table there are around 300,000 distinct CDR3 sequences, approximately 4% of which are singletons. The CDR3 totals 17 residues. Trimming left V 5 bases short and J 3 bases short, with 21 bases between. Germline V gene lookup returns CDR1 MNHEY and CDR2 SVGAGI. Concerning this clonotype itself: Its specificity is not known.

This specimen was PBMCs, taken 15 days after the yellow fever booster vaccination. The clonotype was recovered from a man aged 18-30 years who received the YFV17D yellow fever vaccine. This chain connects TRBV6-5 to TRBJ2-3, with D possibly matching TRBD1 (5 bases). Here the CDR3 DNA reads TGTGCCAGCAGTCCGTTTGTAGGGGCTGTGAGTACAGATACGCAGTATTTT. Translation gives CASSPFVGAVSTDTQYF.